Listed here are 27 T cell receptor beta chains from one sample, sequenced in a study of CD8 T cells in ankylosing spondylitis. TCRdb re-derived calls from the 5' RACE reads in MiXCR, one entry per CDR3 protein. The table has roughly 150,000 distinct CDR3 sequences, 25% to 35% seen once. Sequencing was performed on synovial fluid, either unsorted or a sorted T cell fraction (not recorded which). The receptors were gathered from a male donor with ankylosing spondylitis.

In this sample, this clonotype turned up once. This sequence joins TRBV6-6 and TRBJ2-7; the D is unclear. Between the trimmed V and J ends, which lost 5 bases and 2 bases, there was a span of 10 bases. Germline V gene sequence: CDR1 MNHNY, CDR2 SVGAGI (reference sequence). This CDR3 contains 13 residues. CDR3 amino acids: CASSDVGTYEQYF. Here the CDR3 DNA reads TGTGCCAGCAGTGACGTAGGAACCTACGAGCAGTACTTC.

This clonotype was detected many times. This chain uses TRBV20-1 with TRBJ2-1; 10 bases match TRBD2. After removal of 3 bases from V and 6 bases from J, the junction contained 11 bases not matched to a gene. The CDR3 is 16 residues long. Germline CDR1 DFQATT, CDR2 SNEGSKA (reference sequence). CDR3 in amino acids: CSASPGGSGRANEQFF. The CDR3 bases are TGCAGTGCTAGCCCAGGAGGGAGCGGGAGGGCCAATGAGCAGTTCTTC.

The chain has TRBV12-3 or TRBV12-4 and TRBJ2-7, with a weak D call TRBD2 (5 bases). Trimming took 5 bases from V and 2 from J, leaving 13 bases between them. The length of the CDR3 is 14 residues. CDR3 region: CASSVREGPYEQYF. The DNA for the CDR3 is TGTGCCAGCAGTGTCCGAGAGGGCCCCTACGAGCAGTACTTC.

This clonotype occurred many times. V is TRBV20-1 and J is TRBJ2-7; 14 bases align to TRBD2. The trim removed 5 bases at V and 6 bases at J, leaving 9 bases unmatched. Germline V gene lookup returns CDR1 DFQATT and CDR2 SNEGSKA (reference sequence). The CDR3 runs 15 residues. The CDR3 here is CSAVSGTSGSGEQYF. CDR3 bases: TGCAGTGCTGTTTCCGGGACTAGCGGGAGCGGCGAGCAGTACTTC.

The CDR3 protein is CSAAGPGEQYF. For the CDR3, the DNA is TGCAGTGCAGCAGGGCCGGGCGAGCAGTACTTC. V gene TRBV20-1 combines with J gene TRBJ2-7, with D possibly being TRBD1 (5 bases). The CDR3 length is 11 residues. The germline V gene encodes CDR1 DFQATT and CDR2 SNEGSKA (reference sequence). The V end lost 6 bases, the J end lost 6 bases, and 12 bases lay between the germline ends.

The table lists this clonotype with a few counts. The chain combines TRBV29-1 with TRBJ2-1; D perhaps matches TRBD1 (5 bases). This CDR3 has 13 residues. The V and J ends lost 7 bases and 2 bases respectively, with 12 bases between them. The germline CDR1 and CDR2 sequences are SQVTM and ANQGSEA. CDR3 region: CSGGLVAYNEQFF. CDR3 coding DNA: TGCAGCGGGGGCCTAGTTGCCTACAATGAGCAGTTCTTC.

The sample holds a few counts of this clonotype. The chain couples TRBV7-6 to TRBJ1-2, with D possibly being TRBD1 (5 bases). Trimming left V 1 base short and J 4 bases short, with 16 bases between. CDR3 length: 16 amino acids. Per the germline V gene, CDR1 is SGHVS and CDR2 is FNYEAQ. CDR3 region: CASSLDSEGLVYGYTF. CDR3 nucleotide sequence: TGTGCCAGCAGCTTAGACTCCGAGGGGTTAGTCTATGGCTACACCTTC.

The chain recombines TRBV19 with TRBJ2-5; 11 nucleotides match TRBD2. The CDR3 consists of 18 residues. Germline V CDR1 and CDR2: LNHDA, SQIVND (reference sequence). J lost 3 bases, V lost 2 bases, and 11 bases had no gene match. The CDR3 nucleotides read TGTGCCAGTAGTATACAAGCTCTAGCGGGAGGATCAAAAGAGACCCAGTACTTC. Translating gives CASSIQALAGGSKETQYF. The variable domain in full, completed from reference TRBV19 and TRBJ2-5, reads DGGITQSPKYLFRKEGQNVTLSCEQNLNHDAMYWYRQDPGQGLRLIYYSQIVNDFQKGDIAEGYSVSREKKESFPLTVTSAQKNPTAFYLCASSIQALAGGSKETQYFGPGTRLLVL.

This clonotype appeared a few times. The CDR3 region is CAWSVGRQETQYF. The CDR3 DNA sequence: TGTGCCTGGAGTGTGGGTCGCCAAGAGACCCAGTACTTC. The V and J genes are TRBV30 and TRBJ2-5; D ambiguous. Germline loops: CDR1 GTSNPN, CDR2 SVGIG (reference sequence). V lost 0 bases, J lost 1 base, and 6 bases lay in between. There are 13 residues in the CDR3.

This clonotype showed up just a few times. The chain uses TRBV29-1 and TRBJ2-7; D ambiguous. Germline V gene sequence: CDR1 SQVTM, CDR2 ANQGSEA. The length of the CDR3 is 11 residues. Trimming pared 5 bases from V and 3 bases from J, leaving 8 bases between. CDR3 nucleotide sequence: TGCAGCGTTAGTGGTGACTACGAGCAGTACTTC. Translated, it gives CSVSGDYEQYF.

The rearrangement links TRBV4-1 to TRBJ2-6; 7 positions match TRBD1. CDR3 length: 18 residues. Germline V CDR1 and CDR2: MGHRA, YSYEKL. The V segment lost 4 bases and the J segment 0 bases; nucleotides outside the gene matches: 9. The CDR3 DNA follows: TGCGCCAGCAGCCCAGACGGGACAGATCCCTCTGGGGCCAACGTCCTGACTTTC. Encoded protein: CASSPDGTDPSGANVLTF.

There are many counts of this clonotype. This chain links TRBV7-2 with TRBJ2-1; TRBD1 is a possible D gene (6 bases). Germline V gene data show CDR1 as SGHTA and CDR2 as FQGNSA. Trimming removed 3 bases at V and 1 base at J, with 10 bases between. The CDR3 runs 15 residues. The CDR3 coding sequence is TGTGCCAGCAGCTTGGGGGCTGCTTCCTACAATGAGCAGTTCTTC. It is translated as CASSLGAASYNEQFF.

This clonotype has more than one count but fewer than ten. The chain couples TRBV6-5 to TRBJ1-1; 8 bases fit TRBD1. Germline CDR1 and CDR2: MNHEY and SVGAGI. This CDR3 is built from 17 residues. V was clipped by 0 bases and J by 0 bases; unmatched bases: 6. CDR3 DNA sequence: TGTGCCAGCAGTTACTCCATCCGGGACAGGTTGAACACTGAAGCTTTCTTT. This translates into CASSYSIRDRLNTEAFF.

This chain joins TRBV3-1 and TRBJ2-3; D is uncertain. The germline V gene has CDR1 LGHDT and CDR2 YNNKEL (reference sequence). The V end lost 0 bases, the J end lost 4 bases, and 5 bases lay between the germline ends. The length of the CDR3 is 13 residues. The CDR3 coding sequence is TGTGCCAGCAGCCAAGAGCGAGCAGATACGCAGTATTTT. This gives the protein CASSQERADTQYF.

This clonotype occurred once. The genes are TRBV10-1 and TRBJ2-1; no firm D call. V dropped 3 bases and J dropped 4 bases, with 10 bases sitting between them. The CDR3 has 14 amino acids. Germline V CDR1 and CDR2: WNHNN, SYGVQD (reference sequence). The CDR3 DNA reads as TGCGCCAGCAGTGAACTCCTACCATACAATGAGCAGTTCTTC. Its protein product is CASSELLPYNEQFF.

This clonotype turned up a few times. V and J are TRBV29-1 and TRBJ2-4; 8 nucleotides line up with TRBD1. The V and J ends lost 2 bases and 1 base, in that order; junction bases with no gene match: 1. The germline V gene has CDR1 SQVTM and CDR2 ANQGSEA. This CDR3 is built from 14 residues. The DNA of the CDR3 is TGCAGCGTTGAAACAGGGGGGGCCAAAAACATTCAGTACTTC. Its translation: CSVETGGAKNIQYF.

This clonotype came up many times. This chain joins TRBV7-2 and TRBJ2-3, with TRBD2 matching 7 bases. CDR1 is SGHTA and CDR2 is FQGNSA in the germline V gene. V lost 7 bases and J lost 6; bases outside the gene matches: 10. The CDR3 contains 14 residues. CDR3 sequence: CASNPTSSLDTQYF. CDR3 coding DNA: TGTGCCAGCAACCCGACTAGCAGCCTCGATACGCAGTATTTT.

This clonotype was picked up a small number of times. The CDR3, as DNA: TGTGCCACCAGCAGTTACGGGAACACTGAAGCTTTCTTT. It yields the protein CATSSYGNTEAFF. This chain uses TRBV15 with TRBJ1-1; no firm D call. CDR3 size: 13 residues. The germline gives CDR1 LNHNV, CDR2 YYDKDF (reference sequence). Trimming removed 3 bases at V and 1 base at J, with 6 bases between. Supplemented by reference TRBV15 and TRBJ1-1, the full variable domain reads DAMVIQNPRYQVTQFGKPVTLSCSQTLNHNVMYWYQQKSSQAPKLLFHYYDKDFNNEADTPDNFQSRRPNTSFCFLDIRSPGLGDTAMYLCATSSYGNTEAFFGQGTRLTVV.

The genes are TRBV20-1 and TRBJ2-5; weak D call: TRBD1 (7 bases). Per the germline V gene, CDR1 is DFQATT and CDR2 is SNEGSKA (reference sequence). The CDR3 totals 12 residues. Trimming pared 1 base from V and 7 bases from J, leaving 10 bases between. Here the CDR3 DNA reads TGCAGTGCTAGAGGCCAGGGGGGGACCCAGTACTTC. Translated, it gives CSARGQGGTQYF.

The genes are TRBV12-3 or TRBV12-4 and TRBJ1-5, with 7 bases fitting TRBD1. The J segment lost 2 bases and the V segment lost 6 bases, leaving 1 base of the junction unmatched. This CDR3 is 13 amino acids long. The CDR3 loop is CASRDRGNQPQHF. CDR3 bases: TGTGCCAGCAGAGACAGGGGCAATCAGCCCCAGCATTTT.

This clonotype was seen ten or more times. The chain is built from TRBV12-3 or TRBV12-4 and TRBJ1-1; 8 bases align to TRBD1. There are 13 residues in the CDR3. The V and J ends lost 5 bases and 4 bases, in that order; junction bases with no gene match: 3. Here the CDR3 DNA reads TGTGCCAGCAGTGACAGGGGATCCACTGAAGCTTTCTTT. Residues: CASSDRGSTEAFF.

This clonotype has a count of ten or more. The rearrangement links TRBV27 to TRBJ2-1; 8 nucleotides line up with TRBD2. Germline trimming cut 2 bases from V and 7 bases from J; bases unmatched to any gene: 10. The CDR3 extends over 16 amino acids. CDR1 MNHEY and CDR2 SMNVEV come from the germline V gene (reference sequence). The CDR3 sequence: CASSLRQGLVGNEQFF. CDR3 sequence (DNA): TGTGCCAGCAGTTTAAGGCAGGGACTAGTGGGGAATGAGCAGTTCTTC.

This clonotype turned up a few times. The chain uses TRBV6-1 and TRBJ1-3; tentatively, D is TRBD1 (5 bases). Germline V gives CDR1 MNHNS, CDR2 SASEGT. The V end lost 6 bases, the J end lost 2 bases, and 14 bases lay between the germline ends. The CDR3 consists of 15 residues. Here the CDR3 DNA reads TGTGCCAGCAGCCCGGGACTTGCCCCTGGAAACACCATATATTTT. Protein: CASSPGLAPGNTIYF.

In this sample, this clonotype turned up many times. CDR3 residues: CSARTRTRGETQYF. In nucleotides, the CDR3 is TGCAGTGCTAGAACTCGGACCCGAGGAGAGACCCAGTACTTC. The chain couples TRBV20-1 to TRBJ2-5; D gene ambiguous. Trimming pared 2 bases from V and 4 bases from J, leaving 14 bases between. Germline CDR1 reads DFQATT; CDR2 reads SNEGSKA (reference sequence). CDR3 size: 14 residues.

Only a few counts were recorded for this clonotype. This chain connects TRBV7-9 to TRBJ2-2, with D unresolved. The germline V and J ends were trimmed by 2 bases and 0 bases, with 7 bases remaining between them. This CDR3 has 15 residues. The germline V gene encodes CDR1 SEHNR and CDR2 FQNEAQ (reference sequence). CDR3 in DNA: TGTGCCAGCAGCTTATTTCCCGCGAACACCGGGGAGCTGTTTTTT. Translating it yields CASSLFPANTGELFF.

This chain uses TRBV6-2 or TRBV6-3 with TRBJ2-6; D not resolved. This CDR3 has 14 amino acids. CDR1 is MNHEY and CDR2 is SVGEGT in the germline V gene. The V gene lost 6 bases and the J gene lost 3 bases, with 9 bases spanning the gap. CDR3 sequence reads: CASSYNFGANVLTF. DNA for the CDR3: TGTGCCAGCAGCTATAACTTTGGGGCCAACGTCCTGACTTTC.

This clonotype has only a few counts. V gene TRBV24-1 combines with J gene TRBJ2-4; TRBD1 matches 7 bases. CDR1 and CDR2 (germline): KGHDR, SFDVKD. The junction had 8 bases not matched to a gene; V was cut back by 4 bases and J by 0 bases. The CDR3 runs 17 residues. The CDR3 DNA follows: TGTGCCACCAGTGACTGGGACAGCTACATAGCCAAAAACATTCAGTACTTC. This gives the protein CATSDWDSYIAKNIQYF.